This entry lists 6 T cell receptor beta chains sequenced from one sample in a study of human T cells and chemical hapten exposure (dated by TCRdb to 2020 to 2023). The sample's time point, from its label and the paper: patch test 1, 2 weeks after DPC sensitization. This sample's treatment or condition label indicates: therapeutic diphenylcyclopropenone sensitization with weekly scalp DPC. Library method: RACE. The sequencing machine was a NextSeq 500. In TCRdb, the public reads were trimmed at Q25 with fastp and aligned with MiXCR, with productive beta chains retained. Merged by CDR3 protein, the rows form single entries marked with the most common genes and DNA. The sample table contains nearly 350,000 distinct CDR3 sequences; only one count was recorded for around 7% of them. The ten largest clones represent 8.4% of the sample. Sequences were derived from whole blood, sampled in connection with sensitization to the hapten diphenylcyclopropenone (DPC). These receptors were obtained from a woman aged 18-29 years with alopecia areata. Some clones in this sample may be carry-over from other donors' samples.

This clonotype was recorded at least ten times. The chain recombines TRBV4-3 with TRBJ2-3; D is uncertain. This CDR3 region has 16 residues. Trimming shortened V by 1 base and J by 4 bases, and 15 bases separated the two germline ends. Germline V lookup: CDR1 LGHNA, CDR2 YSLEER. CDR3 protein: CASSQARSGASDTQYF. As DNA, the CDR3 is TGCGCCAGCAGCCAAGCCCGCTCTGGCGCGTCAGATACGCAGTATTTT.

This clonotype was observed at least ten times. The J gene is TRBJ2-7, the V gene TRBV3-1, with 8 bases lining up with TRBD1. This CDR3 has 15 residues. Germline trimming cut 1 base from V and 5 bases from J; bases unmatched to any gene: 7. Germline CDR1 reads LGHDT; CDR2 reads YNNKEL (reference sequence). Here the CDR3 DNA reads TGTGCCAGCAGCCAAGGGACAGGGATCGTCGACGAGCAGTACTTC. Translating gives CASSQGTGIVDEQYF.

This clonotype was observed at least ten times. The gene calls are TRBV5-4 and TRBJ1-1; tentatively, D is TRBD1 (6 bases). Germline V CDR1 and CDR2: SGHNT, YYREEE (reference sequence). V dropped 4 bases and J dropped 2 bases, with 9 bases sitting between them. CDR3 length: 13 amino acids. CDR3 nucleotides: TGTGCCAGCAGCGTACAGGGAAACACTGAAGCTTTCTTT. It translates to CASSVQGNTEAFF.

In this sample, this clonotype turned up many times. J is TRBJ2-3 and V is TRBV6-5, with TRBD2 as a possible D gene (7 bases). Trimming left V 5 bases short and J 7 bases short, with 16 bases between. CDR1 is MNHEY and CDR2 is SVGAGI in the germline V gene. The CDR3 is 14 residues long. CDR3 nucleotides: TGTGCCAGCAGTCCTCTGGGGGGGCCCAATACGCAGTATTTT. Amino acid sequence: CASSPLGGPNTQYF.

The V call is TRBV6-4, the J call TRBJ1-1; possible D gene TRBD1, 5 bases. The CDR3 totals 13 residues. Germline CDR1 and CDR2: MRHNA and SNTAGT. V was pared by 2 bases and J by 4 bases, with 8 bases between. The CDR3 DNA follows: TGTGCCAGCAGTGACAGGGACGGCACTGAAGCTTTCTTT. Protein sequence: CASSDRDGTEAFF.

CDR3 coding DNA: TGTGCCAGCAGCCAAGGGACAGGGGACACCGGGGAGCTGTTTTTT. Its protein is CASSQGTGDTGELFF. V and J are TRBV7-2 and TRBJ2-2; 10 bases line up with TRBD1. V shed 5 bases, J shed 3 bases, and the junction held 3 bases outside the gene matches. This CDR3 region has 15 residues. The V gene's germline CDR1 is SGHTA and CDR2 FQGNSA.